The clone carrying this T cell receptor (beta chain) was seen a single time. Its antigen is undetermined. Since a much larger clone is just one base distant, this may be a read error. This entry is derived from a study of tumor-infiltrating lymphocytes in primary liver carcinoma. Overall study: Men as well as women, aged 30 to 69 years, made up the patients.

A primer in the constant region served to generate TCR beta cDNA from roughly 450 ng of total RNA. Three nested multiplex PCR rounds, a slightly modified ARM-PCR method, built the TCR beta libraries. Researchers ran the first two PCR rounds for roughly 11 cycles each with TRBV1-TRBV30 forward primers and a C-beta reverse primer. TCRdb called the multiplex PCR reads again in MiXCR, with one record for every CDR3 protein. The profile shows about 200,000 distinct CDR3 sequences, around 60% of them singletons. Whole-study results and caveats: Whereas tumor region pairs overlapped more, tumor-adjacent and tumor-blood pairs overlapped less.

V was cut by 2 bases and J by 6 bases, with 15 bases left in between. The CDR3 contains 15 residues. Germline DNA was also extracted, with blood RNA taken from unsorted whole blood. This sequence joins TRBV12-3 or TRBV12-4 and TRBJ2-3; a possible D gene is TRBD2 (7 bases). Sequenced material: peripheral blood. The sequence came from a woman aged 55-69 years with primary liver carcinoma and hepatitis B virus infection. The CDR3 nucleotides are TGTGCCAGCAGTTTAAGGGGGAGGGCCGTCGATACGCAGTATTTT. Translating it yields CASSLRGRAVDTQYF.